This T cell receptor (beta chain) was captured by sequencing in a study of graft-versus-host responses after intestinal transplantation. The data were produced by immunoSEQ multiplex PCR, yet TCRdb's version contains in-frame clones alone and is incomplete. This sample yields 90,000 to 130,000 clones, of which approximately 90% are seen a single time; about 0.2% belongs to the top ten. About this clone: Its target is unknown.

Whole-study findings and limits: There was an association between peak levels of circulating GvH clones and early post-transplant HvG declines.

J gave up 3 bases and V 5 bases, and 7 bases lay outside the gene matches. Germline values: CDR1 SEHNR, CDR2 FQNEAQ (reference sequence). The CDR3 extends over 16 amino acids. Sample: unstimulated CD4+ T cells sorted from spleen or lymph node cells, taken before transplant. This receptor was taken from a human donor who was the organ donor for an intestinal transplant. The J gene is TRBJ2-1, the V gene TRBV7-9; 10 bases match TRBD2. CDR3: CASSLSLAGVYNEQFF. As DNA, the CDR3 is TGTGCCAGCAGCCTCTCGCTAGCGGGAGTCTACAATGAGCAGTTCTTC.